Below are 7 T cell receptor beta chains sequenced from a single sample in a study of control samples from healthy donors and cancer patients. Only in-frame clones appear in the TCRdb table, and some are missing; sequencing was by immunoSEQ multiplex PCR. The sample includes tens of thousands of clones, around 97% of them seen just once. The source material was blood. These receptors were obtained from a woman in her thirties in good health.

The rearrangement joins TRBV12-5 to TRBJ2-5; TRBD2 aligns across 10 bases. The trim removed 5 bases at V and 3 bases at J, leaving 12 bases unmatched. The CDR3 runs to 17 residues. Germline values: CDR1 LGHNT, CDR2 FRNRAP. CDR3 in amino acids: CASGTGASAGGEETQYF. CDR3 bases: TGTGCTAGTGGTACGGGGGCTTCAGCGGGAGGGGAAGAGACCCAGTACTTC.

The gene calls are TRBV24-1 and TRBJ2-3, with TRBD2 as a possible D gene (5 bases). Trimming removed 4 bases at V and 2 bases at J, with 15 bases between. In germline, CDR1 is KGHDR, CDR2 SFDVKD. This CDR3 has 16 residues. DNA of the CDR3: TGTGCCACCAGTGACACCCTAAGCGGAATCACAGATACGCAGTATTTT. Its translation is CATSDTLSGITDTQYF.

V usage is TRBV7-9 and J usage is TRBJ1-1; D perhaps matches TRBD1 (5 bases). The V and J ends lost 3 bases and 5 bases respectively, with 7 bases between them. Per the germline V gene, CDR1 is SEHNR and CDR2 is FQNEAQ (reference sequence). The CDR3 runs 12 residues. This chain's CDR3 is CASSLGVTEAFF. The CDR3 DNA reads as TGTGCCAGCAGCTTGGGGGTTACTGAAGCTTTCTTT. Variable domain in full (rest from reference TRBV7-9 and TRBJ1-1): DTGVSQNPRHKITKRGQNVTFRCDPISEHNRLYWYRQTLGQGPEFLTYFQNEAQLEKSRLLSDRFSAERPKGSFSTLEIQRTEQGDSAMYLCASSLGVTEAFFGQGTRLTVV.

DNA of the CDR3: TGTGCCAGCAGTTACACAAGACACCTATCCAAAGAGACCCAGTACTTC. Its protein is CASSYTRHLSKETQYF. V gene TRBV6-2 or TRBV6-3 combines with J gene TRBJ2-5; unclear D gene. Germline CDR1 is MNHEY and CDR2 is SVGEGT. This CDR3 comprises 16 residues. Trimming cost V 2 bases and J 3 bases, with 16 bases left between them.

The CDR3 is CASSQDGASGRSETQYF. The DNA of the CDR3 is TGTGCCAGCAGCCAAGATGGGGCTAGCGGGAGGTCGGAGACCCAGTACTTC. V usage is TRBV4-2 and J usage is TRBJ2-5; TRBD2 agrees at 11 bases. The CDR3 spans 17 residues. With 0 bases clipped from V and 5 bases from J, the junction kept 8 bases outside the gene matches. CDR1 is LGHNA and CDR2 is YNFKEQ in the germline V gene.

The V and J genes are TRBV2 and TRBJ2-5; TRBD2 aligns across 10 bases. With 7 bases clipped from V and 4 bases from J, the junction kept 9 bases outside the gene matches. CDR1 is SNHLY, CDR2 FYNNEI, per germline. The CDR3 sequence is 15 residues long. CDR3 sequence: CASKPSGSGRETQYF. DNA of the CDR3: TGTGCCAGCAAACCTAGCGGGAGTGGTAGAGAGACCCAGTACTTC. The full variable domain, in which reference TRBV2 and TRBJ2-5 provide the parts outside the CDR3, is EPEVTQTPSHQVTQMGQEVILRCVPISNHLYFYWYRQILGQKVEFLVSFYNNEISEKSEIFDDQFSVERPDGSNFTLKIRSTKLEDSAMYFCASKPSGSGRETQYFGPGTRLLVL.

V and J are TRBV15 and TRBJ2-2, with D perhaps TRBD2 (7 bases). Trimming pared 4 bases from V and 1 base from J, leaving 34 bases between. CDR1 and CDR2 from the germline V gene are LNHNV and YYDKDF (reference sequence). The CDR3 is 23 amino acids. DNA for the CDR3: TGTGCCACCAGCATAGTTCTCTTGGGGGGGGGCCCGGGACTCGCGGGGAACACCGGGGAGCTGTTTTTT. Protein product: CATSIVLLGGGPGLAGNTGELFF.